These 10 T cell receptor beta chains were all obtained from the same sample, sequenced in a study of CXCR3-negative and CXCR3-positive naive CD8 T cells (dated by TCRdb to about 2019). The listed sequencing device is NextSeq 550. The Human TCR Profiling Kit (MiLaboratory) was used to make UMI-labeled 5' RACE TRB cDNA libraries. The reads went through TCRdb reprocessing, and each CDR3 protein sequence gets one entry with no DNA. This specimen's table enumerates several thousand distinct CDR3 sequences. The ten largest clones capture 1.1% of the sample. The sample was naive CXCR3- CD8+ T cells from blood. This specimen's cell subset or site label, per the study, means: CD45RO-CCR7+CD27+CD95- naive CD8+ T cells lacking CXCR3 (TNR3-). The receptors were sampled from a human donor in good health. Some clones in this sample may be carry-over from other donors' samples.

The V and J genes are TRBV7-9 and TRBJ2-2; TCRdb reports TRBD2, a call that lacks DNA to check it against. This CDR3 spans 14 amino acids. CDR1 SEHNR and CDR2 FQNEAQ come from the germline V gene (reference sequence). This CDR3 is CASIAHANTGELFF.

This sequence joins TRBV29-1 and TRBJ2-1; TCRdb lists TRBD1, though no DNA is available to test this call. CDR1 and CDR2 from the germline V gene are SQVTM and ANQGSEA. The CDR3 covers 13 residues. CDR3: CSVPQGSYNEQFF.

This chain uses TRBV29-1 with TRBJ2-5; TCRdb picks TRBD2, but there is no DNA to check that call. CDR3 length equals 12 residues. The germline V gene has CDR1 SQVTM and CDR2 ANQGSEA. This chain's CDR3 is CSVTGLGPWEYF.

The chain couples TRBV25-1 to TRBJ2-7; TCRdb calls TRBD2, which cannot be checked without DNA. CDR1 MGHDK and CDR2 SYGVNS come from the germline V gene. The CDR3 has 14 residues. This CDR3 reads CASSELAGTYEQYF.

This chain connects TRBV29-1 to TRBJ1-2. This CDR3 has 17 residues. The V gene's germline CDR1 is SQVTM and CDR2 ANQGSEA. The CDR3 reads CSVEDLGSFLYNYGYTF.

The chain carries TRBV18 and TRBJ2-3; TCRdb's D gene call, TRBD2, goes unchecked for lack of DNA. Per germline, CDR1 KGHSH and CDR2 LQKENI. This CDR3 comprises 16 residues. This CDR3 reads CASSPPDKSVTDTQYF.

By frequency, this clonotype is medium-sized (0.01 to 0.1%). The chain is built from TRBV20-1 and TRBJ2-7; as DNA is missing, the TRBD2 call by TCRdb cannot be tested. Germline V CDR1 and CDR2: DFQATT, SNEGSKA (reference sequence). This CDR3 spans 13 amino acids. CDR3 region: CSAKGRNSYEQYF.

Measured by frequency, this clonotype is medium-sized. The J gene is TRBJ1-5, the V gene TRBV27. The CDR3 covers 13 residues. Germline V gives CDR1 MNHEY, CDR2 SMNVEV (reference sequence). The CDR3 spells CASSLVSNQPQHF.

Frequency places this clonotype as medium-sized (0.01 to 0.1%). The V gene is TRBV20-1, the J gene TRBJ2-3; the D call from TCRdb, TRBD2, cannot be confirmed without DNA. Germline V gene sequence: CDR1 DFQATT, CDR2 SNEGSKA (reference sequence). The CDR3 has 15 residues. The chain's CDR3 is CSARGRPRDTDTQYF.

V is TRBV25-1 and J is TRBJ2-7; lacking DNA, the TRBD2 call made by TCRdb goes unchecked. CDR1 and CDR2 from the germline V gene are MGHDK and SYGVNS. The CDR3 has 11 residues. The CDR3 loop reads CVSSGAYEQYF.